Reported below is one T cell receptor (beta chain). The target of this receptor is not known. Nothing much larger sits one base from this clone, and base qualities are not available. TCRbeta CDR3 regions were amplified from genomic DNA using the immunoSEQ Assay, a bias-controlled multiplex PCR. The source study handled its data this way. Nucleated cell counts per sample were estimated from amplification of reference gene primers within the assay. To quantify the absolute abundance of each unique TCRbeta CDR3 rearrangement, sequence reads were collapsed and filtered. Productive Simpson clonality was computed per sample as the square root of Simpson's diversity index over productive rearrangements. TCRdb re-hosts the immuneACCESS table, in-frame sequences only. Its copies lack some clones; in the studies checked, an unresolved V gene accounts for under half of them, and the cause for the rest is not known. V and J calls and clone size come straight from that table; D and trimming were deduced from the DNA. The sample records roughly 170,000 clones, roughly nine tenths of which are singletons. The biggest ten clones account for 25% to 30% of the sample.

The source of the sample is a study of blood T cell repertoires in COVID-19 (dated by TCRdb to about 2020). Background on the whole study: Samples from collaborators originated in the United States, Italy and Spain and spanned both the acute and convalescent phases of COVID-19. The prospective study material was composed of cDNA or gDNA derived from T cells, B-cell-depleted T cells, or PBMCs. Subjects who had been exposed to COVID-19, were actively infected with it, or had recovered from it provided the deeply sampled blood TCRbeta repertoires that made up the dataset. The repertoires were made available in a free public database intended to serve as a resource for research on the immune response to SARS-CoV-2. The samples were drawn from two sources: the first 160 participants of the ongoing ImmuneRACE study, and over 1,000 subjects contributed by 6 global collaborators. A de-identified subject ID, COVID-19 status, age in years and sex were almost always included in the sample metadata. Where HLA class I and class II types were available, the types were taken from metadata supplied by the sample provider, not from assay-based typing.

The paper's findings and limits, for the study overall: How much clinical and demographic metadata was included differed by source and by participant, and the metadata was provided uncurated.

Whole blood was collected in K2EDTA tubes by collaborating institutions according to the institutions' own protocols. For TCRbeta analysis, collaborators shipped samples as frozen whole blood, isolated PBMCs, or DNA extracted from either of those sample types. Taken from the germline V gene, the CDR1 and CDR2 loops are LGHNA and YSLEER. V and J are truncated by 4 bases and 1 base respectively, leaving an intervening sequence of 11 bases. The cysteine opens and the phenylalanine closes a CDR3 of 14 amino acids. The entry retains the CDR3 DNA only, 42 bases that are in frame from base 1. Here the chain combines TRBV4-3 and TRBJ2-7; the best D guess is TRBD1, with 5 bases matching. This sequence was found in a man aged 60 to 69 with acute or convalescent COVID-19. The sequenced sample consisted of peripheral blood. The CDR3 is CASSRGRGSYEQYF. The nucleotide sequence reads TGCGCCAGCAGCCGGGGTAGGGGATCCTACGAGCAGTACTTC.